Presented here are 18 T cell receptor beta chains from one specimen sequenced in a study of OX40 agonist ivuxolimab in advanced cancers. The table came from immunoSEQ multiplex PCR; TCRdb's copy has only in-frame clones and leaves some out. Of about 62,000 clones in the sample, 70% to 80% were seen once. The source material was CD4+ or CD8+ T cells sorted from blood, sampled in a trial of the OX40 agonist ivuxolimab. The source of these receptors is an adult with an advanced solid tumor such as melanoma, head and neck, liver or kidney cancer.

Sample share makes this clone medium-sized. CDR3 DNA: TGTGCCAGCAGCTCCTGGACACTAGCGGGGAACACCGGGGAGCTGTTTTTT. This codes for CASSSWTLAGNTGELFF. The chain has TRBV7-9 and TRBJ2-2; 9 nucleotides match TRBD2. J lost 1 base, V lost 4 bases, and 7 bases had no gene match. The CDR3 has 17 amino acids. Germline CDR1 and CDR2: SEHNR and FQNEAQ (reference sequence).

The chain has TRBV28 and TRBJ2-1; TRBD2 agrees at 8 bases. V lost 5 bases to trimming and J lost 6 bases; unmatched junction nucleotides: 15. The CDR3 spans 17 residues. The germline CDR1 and CDR2 sequences are MDHEN and SYDVKM. In nucleotides, the CDR3 is TGTGCCAGCAGTCAGGCGATTCTAGCGGGCTACGTCAATGAGCAGTTCTTC. Translated, it gives CASSQAILAGYVNEQFF. Full variable domain (missing parts from reference TRBV28 and TRBJ2-1): DVKVTQSSRYLVKRTGEKVFLECVQDMDHENMFWYRQDPGLGLRLIYFSYDVKMKEKGDIPEGYSVSREKKERFSLILESASTNQTSMYLCASSQAILAGYVNEQFFGPGTRLTVL.

V gene TRBV6-4 combines with J gene TRBJ1-6; 7 positions match TRBD1. Germline trimming cut 7 bases from V and 4 bases from J; bases unmatched to any gene: 4. Germline V gives CDR1 MRHNA, CDR2 SNTAGT. The CDR3 extends over 14 amino acids. The CDR3 loop is CASTPGGYNSPLHF. DNA of the CDR3: TGTGCCAGCACCCCAGGGGGGTATAATTCACCCCTCCACTTT.

For this clone: One junction end does not reproduce the germline sequence, and a read error may be involved. The chain uses TRBV7-9 and TRBJ2-7, with 9 positions matching TRBD1. Germline V CDR1 and CDR2: SEHNR, FQNEAQ (reference sequence). There are 15 residues in the CDR3. This CDR3 is CASSRGQGSSYEQYF. The CDR3 nucleotides read TGCGCCAGCAGCCGCGGACAGGGGAGCTCCTACGAGCAGTACTTC.

The chain couples TRBV2 to TRBJ2-7; the match to TRBD1 covers 8 bases. Germline CDR1 SNHLY, CDR2 FYNNEI. The CDR3 has 17 amino acids. J lost 4 bases, V lost 4 bases, and 15 bases had no gene match. CDR3: CASSAGQAASAFYEQYF. CDR3 DNA: TGTGCCAGCAGTGCGGGACAGGCCGCCTCAGCCTTTTACGAGCAGTACTTC. Filled out from reference TRBV2 and TRBJ2-7, the complete variable domain reads EPEVTQTPSHQVTQMGQEVILRCVPISNHLYFYWYRQILGQKVEFLVSFYNNEISEKSEIFDDQFSVERPDGSNFTLKIRSTKLEDSAMYFCASSAGQAASAFYEQYFGPGTRLTVT.

This clone was seen a few times. This sequence joins TRBV11-3 and TRBJ2-3; possibly TRBD1 for D (6 bases). The CDR3 extends over 15 amino acids. The V gene's germline CDR1 is SGHNT and CDR2 YENEEA. With 1 base removed from V and 0 bases from J, the gap between germline ends came to 8 bases. The CDR3 is CASSLGGHSTDTQYF. CDR3 nucleotides: TGTGCCAGCAGCTTAGGGGGGCACAGCACAGATACGCAGTATTTT. The variable domain in full, with the rest retrieved from reference TRBV11-3 and TRBJ2-3, is EAGVVQSPRYKIIEKKQPVAFWCNPISGHNTLYWYLQNLGQGPELLIRYENEEAVDDSQLPKDRFSAERLKGVDSTLKIQPAELGDSAVYLCASSLGGHSTDTQYFGPGTRLTVL.

The chain links TRBV4-3 to TRBJ2-2; TRBD2 is a possible D gene (6 bases). V was cut by 1 base and J by 1 base, with 10 bases left in between. Germline loops: CDR1 LGHNA, CDR2 YSLEER. The CDR3 length is 16 residues. CDR3 DNA sequence: TGCGCCAGCAGCCAAGCGGGTAGCGGGAACACCGGGGAGCTGTTTTTT. Encoded protein: CASSQAGSGNTGELFF.

This sequence joins TRBV5-4 and TRBJ2-3; D call uncertain. The CDR3 is made up of 14 amino acids. V shed 0 bases and J shed 4 bases, with 9 bases lying between them. The germline gives CDR1 SGHNT, CDR2 YYREEE (reference sequence). DNA for the CDR3: TGTGCCAGCAGCTTGGTGGGCCGGCCAGATACGCAGTATTTT. It is translated as CASSLVGRPDTQYF.

The table lists this clone with a few counts. This chain connects TRBV10-3 to TRBJ2-7; 7 positions match TRBD2. The CDR3 extends over 14 amino acids. The junction had 6 bases not matched to a gene; V was cut back by 5 bases and J by 2 bases. From germline, CDR1 is ENHRY and CDR2 SYGVKD. The CDR3 sequence is CAISTPGLPYEQYF. The CDR3 DNA sequence: TGTGCCATCAGTACACCGGGACTACCCTACGAGCAGTACTTC.

The CDR3 coding sequence is TGTGCCAGCAGCCCCCCGATGAGCGGGGGACCCCAAGAGACCCAGTACTTC. Translating gives CASSPPMSGGPQETQYF. The rearrangement links TRBV11-1 to TRBJ2-5; 8 bases align to TRBD2. Losses at the gene ends were 5 bases for V and 1 base for J; bases not matched to a gene: 12. The CDR3 length is 17 residues. Germline loops: CDR1 SGHAT, CDR2 FQDESV (reference sequence).

The CDR3 DNA follows: TGTGCCAGCAGTCGGGGCGAGCTCGACGTAAACATTCAGTACTTC. Translated, it gives CASSRGELDVNIQYF. The chain links TRBV28 to TRBJ2-4; either TRBD1 or TRBD2 may fit D (5 bases each). This CDR3 region has 15 residues. Germline-derived CDR1 and CDR2 are MDHEN and SYDVKM. V lost 5 bases, J lost 6 bases, and 17 bases lay in between. Variable domain in full (rest from reference TRBV28 and TRBJ2-4): DVKVTQSSRYLVKRTGEKVFLECVQDMDHENMFWYRQDPGLGLRLIYFSYDVKMKEKGDIPEGYSVSREKKERFSLILESASTNQTSMYLCASSRGELDVNIQYFGAGTRLSVL.

This clone is categorized as medium-sized (0.01 to 0.1%). The chain couples TRBV9 to TRBJ1-3; D call uncertain. Between the trimmed V and J ends, which lost 4 bases and 0 bases, there was a span of 14 bases. CDR1 and CDR2 (germline): SGDLS, YYNGEE. This CDR3 spans 16 amino acids. The CDR3 sequence is CASSPETKSSGNTIYF. Here the CDR3 DNA reads TGTGCCAGCAGCCCCGAGACAAAGTCCTCTGGAAACACCATATATTTT.

This clone has more than one count but fewer than ten. V is TRBV20-1 and J is TRBJ1-1; D is unresolved. The germline gives CDR1 DFQATT, CDR2 SNEGSKA (reference sequence). This CDR3 has 9 amino acids. Deletions cut 7 bases from V and 11 bases from J, with 11 bases between. The CDR3 is CSVWDWAFF. CDR3 sequence (DNA): TGCAGTGTATGGGATTGGGCTTTCTTT.

J is TRBJ2-3 and V is TRBV25-1; TRBD2 matches at 11 bases. Germline-derived CDR1 and CDR2 are MGHDK and SYGVNS. The CDR3 consists of 15 residues. The J segment lost 1 base and the V segment lost 5 bases, leaving 2 bases of the junction unmatched. The CDR3: CASSPLAGGTDTQYF. The CDR3 DNA sequence: TGTGCCAGCAGTCCACTAGCGGGAGGCACAGATACGCAGTATTTT.

This clone has more than one count but fewer than ten. The rearrangement links TRBV4-1 to TRBJ2-1, with TRBD2 identical over 16 bases. The junction had 5 bases not matched to a gene; V was cut back by 3 bases and J by 0 bases. Germline CDR1 MGHRA, CDR2 YSYEKL. The length of the CDR3 is 19 residues. CDR3 residues: CASSHQGLAGGSSYNEQFF. Here the CDR3 DNA reads TGCGCCAGCAGCCACCAGGGACTAGCGGGGGGGAGCTCCTACAATGAGCAGTTCTTC.

The CDR3 loop is CASSPIAGDFHEQYF. The CDR3 region has the DNA TGTGCCAGCAGCCCAATAGCGGGAGACTTCCACGAGCAGTACTTC. The chain has TRBV7-3 and TRBJ2-7, with 9 bases identical to TRBD2. The germline CDR1 and CDR2 sequences are SGHTA and FQGTGA. CDR3 length equals 15 residues. J was trimmed by 5 bases and V by 5 bases; bases with no gene match: 10. Supplemented by reference TRBV7-3 and TRBJ2-7, the full variable domain reads GAGVSQTPSNKVTEKGKYVELRCDPISGHTALYWYRQSLGQGPEFLIYFQGTGAADDSGLPNDRFFAVRPEGSVSTLKIQRTERGDSAVYLCASSPIAGDFHEQYFGPGTRLTVT.

This rearrangement joins TRBV20-1 to TRBJ1-6; no definite D call. The V gene's germline CDR1 is DFQATT and CDR2 SNEGSKA (reference sequence). This CDR3 has 11 residues. V was cut by 3 bases and J by 13 bases, with 10 bases left in between. CDR3 protein: CSASLGSPLHF. In nucleotides, the CDR3 is TGCAGTGCTAGTCTGGGCTCTCCCCTCCACTTT.

The J gene is TRBJ2-5, the V gene TRBV9; 8 bases map to TRBD2. This CDR3 region has 16 residues. The germline gives CDR1 SGDLS, CDR2 YYNGEE. J was trimmed by 4 bases and V by 6 bases; bases with no gene match: 14. CDR3 region: CASKASGSGLGETQYF. The CDR3 DNA follows: TGTGCCAGCAAGGCTAGCGGGTCGGGATTGGGAGAGACCCAGTACTTC. Drawing the rest from reference TRBV9 and TRBJ2-5, the complete variable domain is DSGVTQTPKHLITATGQRVTLRCSPRSGDLSVYWYQQSLDQGLQFLIQYYNGEERAKGNILERFSAQQFPDLHSELNLSSLELGDSALYFCASKASGSGLGETQYFGPGTRLLVL.